Given below is one TCR beta chain in context. Its matching antigen is unknown. V lost 4 bases to trimming and J lost 4 bases; unmatched junction nucleotides: 12. Looked up from germline, CDR1 is SGHTA and CDR2 is FQGTGA. The CDR3 extends over 18 amino acids. This record belongs to a study of cytotoxic CD8 clonotypes in ibrutinib-treated CLL. Points from the study as a whole: In comparison with age-matched healthy donors, baseline clonality was higher and tracked circulating CD8+ T-cell counts. The study found clonality rose at ibrutinib response, then fell toward baseline at progression. Under treatment, the uncommon public clonotypes either contracted or remained stable.

The planned depth of sequencing spanned 1 in 200,000 to 1 in 1 million T cells. TCRdb's copy holds only in-frame clones and misses some; the assay was immunoSEQ multiplex PCR. The table lists 130,000 to 150,000 clones, more than 85% of them singletons. The specimen was PBMCs, collected after 12 months of ibrutinib treatment. This chain connects TRBV7-3 to TRBJ2-7; 14 nucleotides match TRBD2. The sequence came from a human donor with chronic lymphocytic leukemia. CDR3 nucleotides: TGTGCCAGCAGCTCCCCACCCCGACTAGCGGGAGGGCCGTACGAGCAGTACTTC. Protein product: CASSSPPRLAGGPYEQYF.